Listed below are T cell receptor beta chains from one sample, sequenced in a study of T cells in Graves' hyperthyroidism and ophthalmopathy. TCRdb fed the multiplex PCR reads into MiXCR, producing one record per CDR3 protein. The data hold almost 600,000 distinct CDR3 sequences, with about half observed a single time. The sample taken for sequencing was peripheral blood or thyroid tissue (not recorded which). These receptors were obtained from a woman under 30 with Graves' hyperthyroidism. Each CDR3 is given with its conserved first and last residue. The D gene is left open where the match is weak. Not every row has a clone size; where given, it reads once, few, many or a size class.

V gene: TRBV6-1; clone size: -; J gene: TRBJ2-7; D gene: -; CDR3 DNA: TGTGCCAGCAGTTACGGGAGTTCCTTTTACGAGCAGTACTTC; CDR3 protein: CASSYGSSFYEQYF
V gene: TRBV15; clone size: -; J gene: TRBJ2-5; D gene: -; CDR3 DNA: TGTGCCACCAGCAGAGATATCGGCAGCCAAGAGACCCAGTACTTC; CDR3 protein: CATSRDIGSQETQYF
V gene: TRBV12-3/TRBV12-4; clone size: many; J gene: TRBJ2-7; D gene: TRBD1; CDR3 DNA: TGTGCCAGCAGAACCTACAGGGGTAGTTCCTACGAGCAGTACTTC; CDR3 protein: CASRTYRGSSYEQYF
V gene: TRBV20-1; clone size: few; J gene: TRBJ2-3; D gene: -; CDR3 DNA: TGCAGTGCTAGGTTCGGGACACGGAGCACAGATACGCAGTATTTT; CDR3 protein: CSARFGTRSTDTQYF
V gene: TRBV5-4; clone size: -; J gene: TRBJ1-5; D gene: TRBD1; CDR3 DNA: TGTGCCAGCGAATACAGGGGAAAGGAGACCCAGCATTTT; CDR3 protein: CASEYRGKETQHF
V gene: TRBV2; clone size: -; J gene: TRBJ1-1; D gene: -; CDR3 DNA: TGTGCCAGCAGGGGGAGCGGCGACGGAGCTTTCTTT; CDR3 protein: CASRGSGDGAFF
V gene: TRBV7-2; clone size: many; J gene: TRBJ1-5; D gene: -; CDR3 DNA: TGTGCCAGCAGCTTCGCCTCCAACCAGCCCCAGCATTTT; CDR3 protein: CASSFASNQPQHF
V gene: TRBV20-1; clone size: -; J gene: TRBJ2-3; D gene: TRBD2; CDR3 DNA: TGCAGTGCTCCAAGGACTAGCGGCCACACAGATACGCAGTATTTT; CDR3 protein: CSAPRTSGHTDTQYF
V gene: TRBV19; clone size: -; J gene: TRBJ2-2; D gene: TRBD2; CDR3 DNA: TGTGCCAGCAGGAAGGGACTAGCGGGAGATGCCGGGGAGCTGTTTTTT; CDR3 protein: CASRKGLAGDAGELFF
V gene: TRBV7-8; clone size: -; J gene: TRBJ2-2; D gene: -; CDR3 DNA: TGTGCCAGCAGCTTAAGAGTAGCGGCACGTACCGGGGAGCTGTTTTTT; CDR3 protein: CASSLRVAARTGELFF
V gene: TRBV12-5; clone size: -; J gene: TRBJ2-1; D gene: -; CDR3 DNA: TGTGCTAGTGGTTTGCCTACCTCCGTCATGGGGCAGTTCTTC; CDR3 protein: CASGLPTSVMGQFF
V gene: TRBV20-1; clone size: many; J gene: TRBJ1-5; D gene: -; CDR3 DNA: TGCAGTGCTAGTGGAATGGGGAATAGCAATCAGCCCCAGCATTTT; CDR3 protein: CSASGMGNSNQPQHF
V gene: TRBV4-1; clone size: few; J gene: TRBJ2-3; D gene: -; CDR3 DNA: TGCGCCAGCCGCCGATCCTTCCGGGACAGCACAGATACGCAGTATTTT; CDR3 protein: CASRRSFRDSTDTQYF
V gene: TRBV7-6; clone size: -; J gene: TRBJ2-5; D gene: -; CDR3 DNA: TGTGCCAGCAGCAGGGAGTATGAGACCCAGTACTTC; CDR3 protein: CASSREYETQYF
V gene: TRBV20-1; clone size: many; J gene: TRBJ2-7; D gene: -; CDR3 DNA: TGCAGTGCTATCGACACGTCAAGCTCCTACGAGCAGTACTTC; CDR3 protein: CSAIDTSSSYEQYF
V gene: TRBV10-3; clone size: many; J gene: TRBJ1-1; D gene: -; CDR3 DNA: TGTGCCATCAGTGAGGGGCGGGGGCCGACTGAAGCTTTCTTT; CDR3 protein: CAISEGRGPTEAFF
V gene: TRBV15; clone size: few; J gene: TRBJ2-7; D gene: -; CDR3 DNA: TGTGCCACCAGCAGTCGACGGGGGAGGCGGGAGCAGTACTTC; CDR3 protein: CATSSRRGRREQYF
V gene: TRBV15; clone size: -; J gene: TRBJ2-1; D gene: TRBD2; CDR3 DNA: TGTGCCACCAGTTCGCCGGGACTAGCGAACAATGAGCAGTTCTTC; CDR3 protein: CATSSPGLANNEQFF
V gene: TRBV7-2; clone size: -; J gene: TRBJ2-7; D gene: TRBD1; CDR3 DNA: TGTGCCAGCAGCTCGGGGGACAGGGAGTACGAGCAGTACTTC; CDR3 protein: CASSSGDREYEQYF
V gene: TRBV19; clone size: many; J gene: TRBJ2-7; D gene: TRBD1; CDR3 DNA: TGTGCCAGTAGTCCGGAGGGACAGGGGCGCTACGAGCAGTACTTC; CDR3 protein: CASSPEGQGRYEQYF
V gene: TRBV9; clone size: -; J gene: TRBJ2-7; D gene: -; CDR3 DNA: TGTGCCAGCAGCGGCCTCGGGCCCGAGCAGTACTTC; CDR3 protein: CASSGLGPEQYF
V gene: TRBV2; clone size: few; J gene: TRBJ1-5; D gene: TRBD1; CDR3 DNA: TGTGCCAGCAGTGAAACCCCACTACAAGGGGGCGGCAATCAGCCCCAGCATTTT; CDR3 protein: CASSETPLQGGGNQPQHF
V gene: TRBV15; clone size: -; J gene: TRBJ2-1; D gene: TRBD1; CDR3 DNA: TGTGCCACCAGCAGAGATAAGGAGGGACAGGGGAAATACAATGAGCAGTTCTTC; CDR3 protein: CATSRDKEGQGKYNEQFF
V gene: TRBV5-8; clone size: many; J gene: TRBJ1-2; D gene: -; CDR3 DNA: TGTGCCAGCAGCTTGGTAACTGCGTCTTTCTATGGCTACACCTTC; CDR3 protein: CASSLVTASFYGYTF
V gene: TRBV7-8; clone size: -; J gene: TRBJ2-6; D gene: -; CDR3 DNA: TGTGCCAGCAGCCCCCGGACAGGGAGGGGTAGGGCTGGGGCCAACGTCCTGACTTTC; CDR3 protein: CASSPRTGRGRAGANVLTF
V gene: TRBV20-1; clone size: many; J gene: TRBJ2-7; D gene: TRBD2; CDR3 DNA: TGCAGTGCTTTTGGCGTGCAAAAAAGGGGTAGCGGGAGGGACTACGAGCAGTACTTC; CDR3 protein: CSAFGVQKRGSGRDYEQYF
V gene: TRBV15; clone size: many; J gene: TRBJ1-6; D gene: TRBD1; CDR3 DNA: TGTGCCACCAGCATCGACAGGGGTTCACCCCTCCACTTT; CDR3 protein: CATSIDRGSPLHF
V gene: TRBV11-2; clone size: many; J gene: TRBJ2-7; D gene: -; CDR3 DNA: TGTGCCAGCAGCTTAGAGGGGTGGGTACGAAACGCCGAGCAGTACTTC; CDR3 protein: CASSLEGWVRNAEQYF
V gene: TRBV5-4; clone size: many; J gene: TRBJ2-7; D gene: TRBD1; CDR3 DNA: TGTGCCAGCAGCTGGTTGGCAGGGGGTATCCACGAGCAGTACTTC; CDR3 protein: CASSWLAGGIHEQYF
V gene: TRBV7-9; clone size: many; J gene: TRBJ2-5; D gene: -; CDR3 DNA: TGTGCCAGCAGCCCAAGGCAGGGCTGGGAGACCCAGTACTTC; CDR3 protein: CASSPRQGWETQYF
V gene: TRBV7-8; clone size: -; J gene: TRBJ2-1; D gene: -; CDR3 DNA: TGTGCCAGCAGCTTACTAGGCTCGATCTTCGGGCAGTTCTTC; CDR3 protein: CASSLLGSIFGQFF
V gene: TRBV9; clone size: -; J gene: TRBJ2-5; D gene: -; CDR3 DNA: TGTGCCAGCAGCGTCGCCAGCGACATAAGGGGGACCCAGTACTTC; CDR3 protein: CASSVASDIRGTQYF
V gene: TRBV29-1; clone size: many; J gene: TRBJ1-1; D gene: -; CDR3 DNA: TGCAGCGTTTCAGGGACGGCGAACACTGAAGCTTTCTTT; CDR3 protein: CSVSGTANTEAFF
V gene: TRBV7-8; clone size: many; J gene: TRBJ2-7; D gene: TRBD1; CDR3 DNA: TGTGCCAGCAGCAGAACCGGGACAGGATACGAGCAGTACTTC; CDR3 protein: CASSRTGTGYEQYF
V gene: TRBV30; clone size: few; J gene: TRBJ2-2; D gene: -; CDR3 DNA: TGTGCCTGGAGGATCCGGGCCTGCGGGGAGCTGTTTTTT; CDR3 protein: CAWRIRACGELFF
V gene: TRBV2; clone size: -; J gene: TRBJ1-4; D gene: TRBD1; CDR3 DNA: TGTGCCAGCAGTGAGGACAGGGGTGGAAAACTGTTTTTT; CDR3 protein: CASSEDRGGKLFF
V gene: TRBV3-2; clone size: -; J gene: TRBJ2-5; D gene: -; CDR3 DNA: TGTGTCAGCAGCCAAGAGCCAGGGCAGGAGACCCAGTACTTC; CDR3 protein: CVSSQEPGQETQYF
V gene: TRBV15; clone size: once; J gene: TRBJ2-5; D gene: -; CDR3 DNA: TGTGCCACCAGCAGAGGGACAAGGGGGAGAGAGACCCAGTACTTC; CDR3 protein: CATSRGTRGRETQYF
V gene: TRBV20-1; clone size: few; J gene: TRBJ2-1; D gene: -; CDR3 DNA: TGCAGTGCTAGGTCAATTAACAATGAGCAGTTCTTC; CDR3 protein: CSARSINNEQFF
V gene: TRBV5-8; clone size: many; J gene: TRBJ1-4; D gene: -; CDR3 DNA: TGTGCCAGCAGCTTGGGTTCGGTCAGCGGTCCCGAAAAACTGTTTTTT; CDR3 protein: CASSLGSVSGPEKLFF
V gene: TRBV2; clone size: -; J gene: TRBJ1-1; D gene: -; CDR3 DNA: TGTGCCAGCAGCCCCAGGGAAAACGGGGAGCCGTTTTTT; CDR3 protein: CASSPRENGEPFF
V gene: TRBV11-3; clone size: many; J gene: TRBJ1-6; D gene: TRBD1; CDR3 DNA: TGTGCCAGCAGCTTAGGAGGACAGGGGCATTCACCCCTCCACTTT; CDR3 protein: CASSLGGQGHSPLHF
V gene: TRBV7-9; clone size: few; J gene: TRBJ2-1; D gene: -; CDR3 DNA: TGTGCCAGCATCGGCTACAATGAGCAGTTCTTC; CDR3 protein: CASIGYNEQFF
V gene: TRBV11-3; clone size: -; J gene: TRBJ2-5; D gene: -; CDR3 DNA: TGTGCCAGCAGCGTTAGGGGGTACCAAGAGACCCAGTACTTC; CDR3 protein: CASSVRGYQETQYF
V gene: TRBV7-4; clone size: -; J gene: TRBJ2-5; D gene: -; CDR3 DNA: TGCGCCAGCAGCGTCCGTGGTGGACATTCGTACCAAGAGACCCAGTACTTC; CDR3 protein: CASSVRGGHSYQETQYF
V gene: TRBV12-5; clone size: -; J gene: TRBJ1-1; D gene: -; CDR3 DNA: TGTGCTAGTGGTTTGGTAGTTGGCTCTAGCCAGGTGGACACTGAAGCTTTCTTT; CDR3 protein: CASGLVVGSSQVDTEAFF
V gene: TRBV20-1; clone size: -; J gene: TRBJ1-4; D gene: -; CDR3 DNA: TGCAGTGCCACTGACGGCTCTGGGGCGAATGAAAAACTGTTTTTT; CDR3 protein: CSATDGSGANEKLFF
V gene: TRBV7-9; clone size: once; J gene: TRBJ1-2; D gene: -; CDR3 DNA: TGCGCCAGCAGCGTTAGGGGGACTCAAAATGGCTACACCTTC; CDR3 protein: CASSVRGTQNGYTF
V gene: TRBV7-6; clone size: many; J gene: TRBJ2-1; D gene: -; CDR3 DNA: TGTGCCAGCAGCATGAGGGGGGAGCAGTTCTTC; CDR3 protein: CASSMRGEQFF
V gene: TRBV29-1; clone size: -; J gene: TRBJ2-5; D gene: TRBD2; CDR3 DNA: TGCAGCGTCCTGGCTAGCGGGAGTGAGACCCAGTACTTC; CDR3 protein: CSVLASGSETQYF
V gene: TRBV6-1; clone size: many; J gene: TRBJ1-2; D gene: TRBD1; CDR3 DNA: TGTGCCAGCAGTCTCCGGACAGGGAGCTATGGCTACACCTTC; CDR3 protein: CASSLRTGSYGYTF
V gene: TRBV24-1; clone size: many; J gene: TRBJ2-2; D gene: TRBD2; CDR3 DNA: TGTGCCACCATGTCGGCGGGAGGGCCGGCCGGGGAGCTGTTTTTT; CDR3 protein: CATMSAGGPAGELFF
V gene: TRBV24-1; clone size: -; J gene: TRBJ2-1; D gene: -; CDR3 DNA: TGTGCCACCAGTGATTTGGGCTCGAACAATGAGCAGTTCTTC; CDR3 protein: CATSDLGSNNEQFF
V gene: TRBV5-8; clone size: -; J gene: TRBJ1-2; D gene: TRBD1; CDR3 DNA: TGTGCCAGCAGCCCGGGACAGGGAGAGGATGGCTACACCTTC; CDR3 protein: CASSPGQGEDGYTF